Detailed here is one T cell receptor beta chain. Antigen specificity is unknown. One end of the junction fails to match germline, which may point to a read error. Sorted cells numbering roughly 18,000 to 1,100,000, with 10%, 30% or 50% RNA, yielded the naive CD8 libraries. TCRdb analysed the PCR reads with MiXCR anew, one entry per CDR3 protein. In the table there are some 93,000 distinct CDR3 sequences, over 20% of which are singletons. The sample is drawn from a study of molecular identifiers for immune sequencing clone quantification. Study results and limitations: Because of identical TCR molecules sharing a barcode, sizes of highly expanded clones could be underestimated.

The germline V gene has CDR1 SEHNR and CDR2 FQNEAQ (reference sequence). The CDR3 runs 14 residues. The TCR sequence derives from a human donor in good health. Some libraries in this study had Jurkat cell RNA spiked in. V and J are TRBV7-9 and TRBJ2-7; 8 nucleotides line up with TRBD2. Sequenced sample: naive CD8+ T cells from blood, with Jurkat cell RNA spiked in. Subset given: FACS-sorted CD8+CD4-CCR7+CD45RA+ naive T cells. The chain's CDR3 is CAGSPGTSSYEQYF. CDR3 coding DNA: TGTGCCGGCAGCCCCGGGACTAGCTCCTACGAGCAGTACTTC. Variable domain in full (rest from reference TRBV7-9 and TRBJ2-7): DTGVSQNPRHKITKRGQNVTFRCDPISEHNRLYWYRQTLGQGPEFLTYFQNEAQLEKSRLLSDRFSAERPKGSFSTLEIQRTEQGDSAMYLCAGSPGTSSYEQYFGPGTRLTVT.